The present T cell receptor (beta chain) was sequenced within a study of Ad26.COV2.S vaccination and SARS-CoV-2 variants. Points from the study as a whole: Substantial response breadth was reportedly seen for spike-specific CD8+ and CD4+ T cells after vaccination. Breadth and depth estimates from TCRs may understate total T cell responses. Vaccine and placebo recipients had comparable breadth of non-spike TCRs.

The CDR3 is 14 amino acids. Germline lookup yields CDR1 ENHRY and CDR2 SYGVKD. The V and J ends lost 5 bases and 6 bases respectively, with 15 bases between them. Comment on this clone: What it recognizes is unknown.

Documented treatment: roughly 18 received Ad26.COV2.S at low or high dose, single or two shots; roughly five received placebo; per-sample allocation not given. On day 63 after the first injection, vaccine and placebo recipients gave samples. The administered vaccine (an Ad26 vector) expressed Wuhan-strain SARS-CoV-2 spike. The method was immunoSEQ multiplex PCR; TCRdb's version includes in-frame clones alone and lacks a portion of them. Of 300,000 to 500,000 clones detected, roughly nine tenths appear once; the ten largest clones hold under 4%. The V and J genes are TRBV10-3 and TRBJ2-3; weak D call: TRBD2 (6 bases). The starting material was peripheral blood, obtained in a trial of Ad26.COV2.S vaccine versus placebo. The clonotype was recovered from a person between 18 and 60 years old who received the Ad26.COV2.S COVID-19 vaccine or a placebo. DNA for the CDR3: TGTGCCATCAGTCGGACCAACCTAGCGGATACGCAGTATTTT. Amino acid sequence: CAISRTNLADTQYF.